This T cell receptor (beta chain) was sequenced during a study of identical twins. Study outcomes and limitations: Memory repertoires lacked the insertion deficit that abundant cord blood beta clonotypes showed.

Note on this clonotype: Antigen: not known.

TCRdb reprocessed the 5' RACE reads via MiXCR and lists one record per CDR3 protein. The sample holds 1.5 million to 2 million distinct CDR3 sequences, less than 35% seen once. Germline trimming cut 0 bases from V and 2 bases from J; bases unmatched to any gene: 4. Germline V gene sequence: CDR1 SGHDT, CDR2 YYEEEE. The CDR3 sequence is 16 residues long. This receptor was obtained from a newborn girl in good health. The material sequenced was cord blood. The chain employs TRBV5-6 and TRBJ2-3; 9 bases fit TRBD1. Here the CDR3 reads CASSLDRGPDTDTQYF. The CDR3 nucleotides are TGTGCCAGCAGCTTGGACAGGGGGCCTGACACAGATACGCAGTATTTT.